Sequencing of this T cell receptor beta chain was carried out in a study of blood T cell repertoires in COVID-19. Study-level information: Sites in the United States, Italy and Spain provided acute and convalescent COVID-19 samples. PBMCs, B-cell-depleted T cells, or T cells provided the cDNA or gDNA that made up the material.

Assay used: immunoSEQ multiplex PCR; TCRdb lists only in-frame clones, some missing. Here the sample spans 200,000 to 250,000 clones, under 90% being singletons. This TCR was recovered from a woman at least 80 years old with active or convalescent COVID-19. Sequencing input: peripheral blood.

The CDR3 DNA reads as TGCAGTGCTAGAGGGCTCGAGCAGTACTTC. Its protein product is CSARGLEQYF. V is TRBV20-1 and J is TRBJ2-7; D unresolved. This CDR3 is 10 amino acids long. V lost 1 base to trimming and J lost 6 bases, with 4 bases between them. From germline, CDR1 is DFQATT and CDR2 SNEGSKA (reference sequence).